The rows below give T cell receptor beta chains drawn from one sample of a study of beta chain features in type 1 diabetes. Profiled with immunoSEQ multiplex PCR; TCRdb holds only in-frame clones, not every one. The sample records about 120,000 clones, around 15% being singletons. Sequenced input: central memory CD4+ T cells from blood. Receptors originate from a man between 18 and 35 years old with type 1 diabetes. Both conserved end residues are part of each CDR3. A D gene is named only where the DNA matches it firmly. Size is omitted from some rows. Given values are once, few, many or a class for expanded clones.

D gene	V gene	J gene	clone size	CDR3 length	CDR3 DNA	CDR3 protein
NA	TRBV14	TRBJ2-4	NA	13	TGTGCCAGCAGGCGATCGGGACACCGATCAGGGTACTTC	CASRRSGHRSGYF
TRBD1	TRBV5-1	TRBJ1-4	NA	15	TGCGCCAGCAGCTCTGGACAGGCCCTTAATGAAAAACTGTTTTTT	CASSSGQALNEKLFF
NA	TRBV19	TRBJ2-5	few	11	TGTGCCAGTAGCAGGGAGAAGACCCAGTACTTC	CASSREKTQYF
NA	TRBV7-2	TRBJ2-3	NA	14	TGTGCCAGCAGCTTAGATATTAGCACAGATACGCAGTATTTT	CASSLDISTDTQYF
TRBD1	TRBV30	TRBJ2-7	NA	13	TGTGCCTGGAACCGACAGGGGGGCTACGAGCAGTACTTC	CAWNRQGGYEQYF
NA	TRBV27	TRBJ2-5	NA	13	TGTGCCAGCAGTTTATCCAGGTCGGAGACCCAGTACTTC	CASSLSRSETQYF
TRBD1	TRBV5-8	TRBJ1-1	few	17	TGTGCCAGCCCGTCCCGTTACAGGGGTACCTGGAACACTGAAGCTTTCTTT	CASPSRYRGTWNTEAFF
NA	TRBV7-2	TRBJ2-5	NA	12	TGTGCCAGCAGCTTGGTCCAAGAGACCCAGTACTTC	CASSLVQETQYF
NA	TRBV27	TRBJ1-6	NA	14	TGTGCCAGCAGTTTCGGCGGTAGGAATTCACCCCTCCACTTT	CASSFGGRNSPLHF
NA	TRBV7-7	TRBJ2-1	NA	10	TGTGCTAGCAGCTTCCCTCCGCAGTTCTTC	CASSFPPQFF
NA	TRBV7-9	TRBJ1-4	few	14	TGTGCCAGCAGCCAGCAGGAGGTTCGGGAAAAACTGTTTTTT	CASSQQEVREKLFF
NA	TRBV19	TRBJ1-1	NA	14	TGTGCCAGTAGCCCTATTGGGCGGAACACTGAAGCTTTCTTT	CASSPIGRNTEAFF
NA	TRBV27	TRBJ2-1	many	16	TGTGCCAGCAGCGGAGATAGTTCTTGGCCTCGCAATGAGCAGTTCTTC	CASSGDSSWPRNEQFF
NA	TRBV13	TRBJ2-1	NA	12	TGTGCCAGCAGCTTATCCCCCAATGAGCAGTTCTTC	CASSLSPNEQFF
NA	TRBV30	TRBJ2-3	few	12	TGTGCCTGGAGTGTAGTATTGGATACGCAGTATTTT	CAWSVVLDTQYF
NA	TRBV9	TRBJ2-2	NA	14	TGTGCCAGCAGCGAGGTGATGGGGTACGGGGAGCTGTTTTTT	CASSEVMGYGELFF
NA	TRBV7-2	TRBJ2-5	many	13	TGTGCCAGCAGCTTAGAGGAGTGGGAGACCCAGTACTTC	CASSLEEWETQYF
NA	TRBV7-9	TRBJ2-7	few	18	TGTGCCAGCAGCCGTGGTTCCCCGGGACCCGGGATCATCTACGAGCAGTACTTC	CASSRGSPGPGIIYEQYF
TRBD2	TRBV4-3	TRBJ2-5	few	16	TGCGCCAGCAGCCAAGACCTAGCGGGGGGGCGAAAGACCCAGTACTTC	CASSQDLAGGRKTQYF
NA	TRBV5-4	TRBJ2-1	NA	14	TGTGCCAGCAGCTCCGGGTCCTCCTACAATGAGCAGTTCTTC	CASSSGSSYNEQFF
TRBD1	TRBV30	TRBJ2-7	NA	12	TGTGCCTGGATGGGACAGGGGGCCGAGCAGTACTTC	CAWMGQGAEQYF
TRBD1	TRBV5-1	TRBJ2-7	NA	14	TGCGCCAGCAGCCGGACAGGGTTGTTTAACGAGCAGTACTTC	CASSRTGLFNEQYF
TRBD2	TRBV5-1	TRBJ2-3	NA	16	TGCGCCAGCAGCGTCGGGGGACTAGCGGGAGAAGATACGCAGTATTTT	CASSVGGLAGEDTQYF
NA	TRBV6-6	TRBJ1-1	NA	13	TGTGCCAGCAGTTTGAAGTTAGGCACTGAAGCTTTCTTT	CASSLKLGTEAFF
TRBD2	TRBV30	TRBJ2-1	many	15	TGTGCCCTACTATCTAGCGGGAGGGGTGGCAATGAGCAGTTCTTC	CALLSSGRGGNEQFF
NA	TRBV30	TRBJ2-7	few	11	TGTGCCTGGAGTGCCTCGCACGAGCAGTACTTC	CAWSASHEQYF
NA	TRBV5-1	TRBJ2-2	NA	15	TGCGCCAGCAGCTTAGGCCACCTGAACACCGGGGAGCTGTTTTTT	CASSLGHLNTGELFF
NA	TRBV9	TRBJ2-1	once	15	TGTGCCAGCAGCGTAGCGGGGGTCTCCTACAATGAGCAGTTCTTC	CASSVAGVSYNEQFF
TRBD1	TRBV29-1	TRBJ1-2	many	16	TGCAGCGTTGGAACGGGGACAGGGGGCTTCAACTATGGCTACACCTTC	CSVGTGTGGFNYGYTF
TRBD1	TRBV30	TRBJ2-1	NA	13	TGTGCCCGATCCGGGACAGGGTGGGGTGAGCAGTTCTTC	CARSGTGWGEQFF
TRBD1	TRBV7-9	TRBJ2-7	few	14	TGTGCCAGCAGCTCGGACAGGGAAGCCTACGAGCAGTACTTC	CASSSDREAYEQYF
TRBD1	TRBV28	TRBJ1-6	many	17	TGTGCCAGCAGTCCGGGACAGGCTCCCTCCTATAATTCACCCCTCCACTTT	CASSPGQAPSYNSPLHF
TRBD2	TRBV5-1	TRBJ2-5	few	14	TGCGCCAGCAGCTTCGGACTAGCGATGGAGACCCAGTACTTC	CASSFGLAMETQYF
NA	TRBV30	TRBJ2-2	many	17	TGTGCCTGGATTTTTGACAGGTACAGACGAATTACCGGGGAGCTGTTTTTT	CAWIFDRYRRITGELFF
NA	TRBV18	TRBJ2-1	few	13	TGTGCCAGCTCACCACTCACAGATAATGAGCAGTTCTTC	CASSPLTDNEQFF
TRBD2	TRBV29-1	TRBJ2-5	NA	15	TGCAGCGTTGATATGGGGGGACTAGCGGGAGCCACCCAGTACTTC	CSVDMGGLAGATQYF
NA	TRBV7-6	TRBJ2-7	NA	13	TGTGCCAGCAGCTTAGGGCAGGGACACGAGCAGTACTTC	CASSLGQGHEQYF
TRBD1	TRBV28	TRBJ2-5	NA	15	TGTGCCAGCAGGGGGGGACAGGGGAAAGGAGAGACCCAGTACTTC	CASRGGQGKGETQYF
NA	TRBV4-3	TRBJ1-1	NA	15	TGCGCCAGCAGCCAAGCAAGGAGGGACAACACTGAAGCTTTCTTT	CASSQARRDNTEAFF
NA	TRBV5-6	TRBJ2-3	NA	13	TGTGCCAGCAGCTTAGAGGGGGGAGATACGCAGTATTTT	CASSLEGGDTQYF
NA	TRBV30	TRBJ1-3	few	16	TGTGCCTGGAGTTCTTGGGGGGCATCGACTGGAAACACCATATATTTT	CAWSSWGASTGNTIYF
TRBD1	TRBV7-2	TRBJ2-1	NA	14	TGTGCCAGCAGCTCAGACAGGGTCTACAATGAGCAGTTCTTC	CASSSDRVYNEQFF
NA	TRBV6-1	TRBJ2-2	NA	16	TGTGCCAGCAGTGCCCAAACGGTCGGGGGACGAACGGAGCTGTTTTTT	CASSAQTVGGRTELFF